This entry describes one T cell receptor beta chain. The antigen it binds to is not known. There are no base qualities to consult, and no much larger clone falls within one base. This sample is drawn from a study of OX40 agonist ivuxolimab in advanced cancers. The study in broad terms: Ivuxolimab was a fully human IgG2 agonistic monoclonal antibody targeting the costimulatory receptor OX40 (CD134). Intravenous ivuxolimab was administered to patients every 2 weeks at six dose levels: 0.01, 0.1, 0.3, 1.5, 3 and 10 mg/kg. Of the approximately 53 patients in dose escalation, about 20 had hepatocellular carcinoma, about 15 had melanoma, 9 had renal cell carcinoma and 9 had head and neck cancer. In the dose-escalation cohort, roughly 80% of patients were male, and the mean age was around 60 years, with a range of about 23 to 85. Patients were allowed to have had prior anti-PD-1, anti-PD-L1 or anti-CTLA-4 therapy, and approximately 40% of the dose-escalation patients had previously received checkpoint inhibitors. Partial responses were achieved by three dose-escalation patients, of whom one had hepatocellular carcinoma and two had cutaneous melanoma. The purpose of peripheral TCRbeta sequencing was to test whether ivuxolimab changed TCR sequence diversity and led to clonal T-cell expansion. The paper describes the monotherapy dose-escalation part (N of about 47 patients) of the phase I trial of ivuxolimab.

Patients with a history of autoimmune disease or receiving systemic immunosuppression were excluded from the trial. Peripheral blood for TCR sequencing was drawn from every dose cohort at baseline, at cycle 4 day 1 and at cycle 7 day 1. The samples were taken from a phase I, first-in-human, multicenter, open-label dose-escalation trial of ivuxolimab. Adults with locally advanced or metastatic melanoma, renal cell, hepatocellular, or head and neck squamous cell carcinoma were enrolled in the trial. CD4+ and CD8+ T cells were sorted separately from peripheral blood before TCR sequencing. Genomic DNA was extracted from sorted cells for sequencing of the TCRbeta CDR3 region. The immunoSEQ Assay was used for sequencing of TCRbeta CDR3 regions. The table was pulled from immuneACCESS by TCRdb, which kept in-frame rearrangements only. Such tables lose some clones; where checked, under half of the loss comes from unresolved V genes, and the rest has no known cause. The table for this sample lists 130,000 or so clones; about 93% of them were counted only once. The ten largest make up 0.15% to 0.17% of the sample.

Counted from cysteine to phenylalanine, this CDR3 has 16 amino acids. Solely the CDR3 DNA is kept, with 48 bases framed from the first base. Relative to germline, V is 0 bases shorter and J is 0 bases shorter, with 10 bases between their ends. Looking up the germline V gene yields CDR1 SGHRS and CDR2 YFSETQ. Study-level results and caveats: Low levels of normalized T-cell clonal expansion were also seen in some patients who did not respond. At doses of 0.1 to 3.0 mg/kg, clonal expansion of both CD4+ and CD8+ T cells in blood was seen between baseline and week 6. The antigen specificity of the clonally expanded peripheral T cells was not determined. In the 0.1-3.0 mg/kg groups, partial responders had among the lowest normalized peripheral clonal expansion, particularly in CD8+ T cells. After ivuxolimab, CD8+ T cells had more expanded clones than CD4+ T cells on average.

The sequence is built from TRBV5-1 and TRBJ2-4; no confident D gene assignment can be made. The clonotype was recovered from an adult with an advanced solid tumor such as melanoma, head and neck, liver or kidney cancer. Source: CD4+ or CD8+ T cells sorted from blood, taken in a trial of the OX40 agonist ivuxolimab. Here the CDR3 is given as CASSLAPGEAKNIQYF. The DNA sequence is TGCGCCAGCAGCTTGGCCCCGGGTGAAGCCAAAAACATTCAGTACTTC.